This T cell receptor (beta chain) was sequenced for a study of cytomegalovirus exposure and HLA in healthy donors. Study details: In an early release, HLA-typed donors contributed 77 million or so unique TCR sequences. Regarding the study as a whole: Most TCR sequences proved rare, with some public TCRs found in many donors. Reports state that TCR beta sequences accurately predicted most subjects' HLA-A and HLA-B alleles.

Germline values: CDR1 SGHVS, CDR2 FNYEAQ. V lost 7 bases and J lost 4, with 10 bases in between. The CDR3 is made up of 13 amino acids. PCR involved 60 Vbeta and 13 Jbeta primers. Here immunoSEQ multiplex PCR was the method, and the copy in TCRdb shows in-frame clones only, minus some. Among about 160,000 clones, just under 65% were seen once, and the ten largest hold roughly 7%. On this clone: The antigen remains undetermined.

As for the donors, each was a healthy bone marrow donor. Sequencing input: PBMCs. The chain joins TRBV7-6 to TRBJ2-2, with a weak D call TRBD2 (5 bases). This clonotype was obtained from a woman aged 60-75 years in good health and CMV-seropositive. This chain's CDR3 is CASNSGGTGELFF. DNA of the CDR3: TGTGCCAGCAACAGCGGTGGCACCGGGGAGCTGTTTTTT.